What follows are 2 T cell receptor beta chains derived from one specimen sequenced in a study of T cell responses to AZD1222 COVID-19 vaccine. Generated by immunoSEQ multiplex PCR, the TCRdb table keeps only in-frame clones and is missing some. The sample contains about 120,000 clones, over 75% of which appear only once. The specimen was peripheral blood, collected on day 0 of AZD1222 vaccination. Receptors originate from an adult in good health.

The chain employs TRBV9 and TRBJ2-7; 8 bases match TRBD1. V was pared by 0 bases and J by 1 base, with 6 bases of the junction left unmatched. CDR3 length equals 16 residues. Looked up from germline, CDR1 is SGDLS and CDR2 is YYNGEE. Here the CDR3 DNA reads TGTGCCAGCAGCGTAGGACAGGGGCCACTTTCCTACGAGCAGTACTTC. Its translation: CASSVGQGPLSYEQYF. The variable domain in full, completed from reference TRBV9 and TRBJ2-7, reads DSGVTQTPKHLITATGQRVTLRCSPRSGDLSVYWYQQSLDQGLQFLIQYYNGEERAKGNILERFSAQQFPDLHSELNLSSLELGDSALYFCASSVGQGPLSYEQYFGPGTRLTVT.

This chain uses TRBV5-1 with TRBJ1-2, with D possibly TRBD1 on 5 matching bases. The germline gives CDR1 SGHRS, CDR2 YFSETQ. The V and J ends lost 0 bases and 5 bases respectively, with 14 bases between them. The CDR3 is made up of 15 amino acids. The CDR3 nucleotides read TGCGCCAGCAGCTTGGCCCCAGGGATCGAGTATGGCTACACCTTC. Protein sequence: CASSLAPGIEYGYTF.